The 23 T cell receptor beta chains below all came from one sample that was sequenced in a study of T-cell memory formation after mild COVID-19 (dated by TCRdb to 2020 to 2023). Libraries were prepared through 5' RACE. Instrument used: Illumina NovaSeq 6000. TCRdb ran its own pipeline on the public reads, namely fastp trimming at Q25 and MiXCR clone calling, and kept in-frame beta chains. For every CDR3 protein sequence, its rows merge into one entry that carries the most common genes and DNA. The sample table lists 550,000 to 600,000 distinct CDR3 sequences, roughly a fifth of them with a count of one. The leading ten clones occupy around 8.4% of the sample. The sequenced material came from PBMCs or a T cell subset sorted from them (not recorded which). These TCRs come from an adult woman who had mild COVID-19 (a few samples of this study predate the infection). The sample titles of this study are shuffled in the database, so cell type and time point are left out; the donor was told from shared clones.

This clonotype occurred many times. An end of the junction does not agree with germline; a read error may underlie this. The chain employs TRBV4-3 and TRBJ2-5, with a tentative D call TRBD2 (6 bases). CDR1 and CDR2 (germline): LGHNA, YSLEER. The CDR3 sequence is 13 residues long. As DNA, the CDR3 is TGTGCCAGCAGTGGGGGGTTACAAGAGACCCAGTACTTC. Residues: CASSGGLQETQYF.

The chain employs TRBV15 and TRBJ2-7; D may match TRBD1 or TRBD2 (5 bases each). From germline, CDR1 is LNHNV and CDR2 YYDKDF (reference sequence). CDR3 size: 17 residues. The V end lost 3 bases, the J end lost 3 bases, and 21 bases lay between the germline ends. CDR3 in amino acids: CATSRSPGSGPNYEQYF. CDR3 DNA sequence: TGTGCCACCAGCAGGTCCCCAGGATCGGGGCCAAACTACGAGCAGTACTTC.

The J gene is TRBJ1-2, the V gene TRBV6-5; 9 bases map to TRBD1. There are 15 residues in the CDR3. Trimming at V came to 5 bases and at J to 4 bases, leaving 8 bases not matched to a gene. Germline assignment: CDR1 MNHEY and CDR2 SVGAGI. DNA of the CDR3: TGTGCCAGCAGTCAAGGGACAGGGATTGGCTATGGCTACACCTTC. Amino acids: CASSQGTGIGYGYTF.

This clonotype was recorded many times. This sequence joins TRBV7-2 and TRBJ2-4; maybe TRBD2 (6 bases). Germline lookup yields CDR1 SGHTA and CDR2 FQGNSA. Trimming pared 5 bases from V and 8 bases from J, leaving 16 bases between. The CDR3 has 14 residues. The CDR3 region has the DNA TGTGCCAGCAGCCGGAGGGGTAGAGGGGACATTCAGTACTTC. It translates to CASSRRGRGDIQYF.

This clonotype showed up many times. This chain links TRBV5-1 with TRBJ2-1, with TRBD1 identical over 9 bases. CDR1 and CDR2 (germline): SGHRS, YFSETQ. V was pared by 0 bases and J by 7 bases, with 5 bases of the junction left unmatched. The CDR3 loop spans 15 amino acids. Written as DNA, the CDR3 is TGCGCCAGCAGCTTGGCGGGGACAGGGTCAAATGAGCAGTTCTTC. Residues: CASSLAGTGSNEQFF.

The chain is built from TRBV15 and TRBJ1-2; D is undetermined. V lost 0 bases and J 8 bases, leaving 13 bases between the germline ends. The CDR3 sequence is 14 residues long. Germline V CDR1 and CDR2: LNHNV, YYDKDF (reference sequence). CDR3 nucleotides: TGTGCCACCAGCAGAGATCGGGCAGGAGGAGGCTACACCTTC. Amino acid sequence: CATSRDRAGGGYTF.

This clonotype was counted only a few times. This chain uses TRBV7-3 with TRBJ2-3; TRBD2 matches at 12 bases. Germline V CDR1 and CDR2: SGHTA, FQGTGA. Trimming cost V 0 bases and J 6 bases; bases outside gene matches: 4. The CDR3 has 16 amino acids. CDR3 in amino acids: CASSLTKTSGGDTQYF. The CDR3 nucleotides are TGTGCCAGCAGCTTAACCAAGACTAGCGGGGGCGATACGCAGTATTTT.

This clonotype was detected a few times. The rearrangement uses TRBV3-1 and TRBJ2-5, with TRBD2 matching 13 bases. V lost 0 bases to trimming and J lost 4 bases; unmatched junction nucleotides: 2. CDR1 is LGHDT, CDR2 YNNKEL, per germline (reference sequence). The CDR3 extends over 16 amino acids. The CDR3 loop is CASSQELAGGGETQYF. The CDR3 DNA follows: TGTGCCAGCAGCCAAGAACTAGCGGGAGGGGGAGAGACCCAGTACTTC.

The chain couples TRBV20-1 to TRBJ2-7; TRBD2 agrees at 10 bases. Trimming removed 1 base from V and 7 bases from J; junction bases left unmatched: 7. Germline V CDR1 and CDR2: DFQATT, SNEGSKA (reference sequence). The CDR3 totals 14 residues. The CDR3 sequence is CSARAWTSGLEQYF. In DNA, the CDR3 is TGCAGTGCTAGAGCATGGACTAGCGGCCTTGAGCAGTACTTC.

The rearrangement uses TRBV12-3 or TRBV12-4 and TRBJ2-2, with 12 bases that match TRBD2. Germline trimming cut 3 bases from V and 7 bases from J; bases unmatched to any gene: 6. This CDR3 contains 16 residues. CDR3 in DNA: TGTGCCAGCAGTTTCCTAGCGGGAGGGCTTGGCGGGGAGCTGTTTTTT. It codes for CASSFLAGGLGGELFF.

V usage is TRBV6-1 and J usage is TRBJ2-3, with a possible D match to TRBD2 (6 bases). There are 15 residues in the CDR3. Looked up from germline, CDR1 is MNHNS and CDR2 is SASEGT. V lost 6 bases to trimming and J lost 0 bases, with 13 bases between them. In nucleotides, the CDR3 is TGTGCCAGCAGCCGGGACTCCAGGAGCACAGATACGCAGTATTTT. Translation gives CASSRDSRSTDTQYF.

This chain connects TRBV9 to TRBJ1-6; possible D gene TRBD1, 6 bases. V was pared by 0 bases and J by 10 bases, with 17 bases between. The V gene's germline CDR1 is SGDLS and CDR2 YYNGEE. The CDR3 contains 16 residues. The CDR3 sequence is CASSVDWGQGNSPLHF. CDR3 DNA sequence: TGTGCCAGCAGCGTAGACTGGGGCCAGGGGAACTCACCCCTCCACTTT.

This clonotype was seen once. The chain joins TRBV6-6 to TRBJ2-7; 7 nucleotides agree with TRBD1. The CDR3 contains 13 residues. Germline V lookup: CDR1 MNHNY, CDR2 SVGAGI (reference sequence). Unmatched junction bases numbered 6, after V lost 6 bases and J lost 4 bases. CDR3 coding DNA: TGTGCCAGCAGCAGGGACAGCGAATACGAGCAGTACTTC. This translates into CASSRDSEYEQYF.

This clonotype has just a few counts. The chain carries TRBV3-1 and TRBJ2-7; D possibly matches TRBD1 or TRBD2 (5 bases each). Trimming cost V 3 bases and J 3 bases, with 9 bases left between them. The V gene's germline CDR1 is LGHDT and CDR2 YNNKEL (reference sequence). The CDR3 loop spans 13 amino acids. CDR3 in amino acids: CASSQRGNYEQYF. As DNA, the CDR3 is TGTGCCAGCAGCCAGAGGGGTAACTACGAGCAGTACTTC.

DNA of the CDR3: TGCAGTGCGCTACTAGCGGGAGCCTACAATGAGCAGTTCTTC. Translated: CSALLAGAYNEQFF. The chain is built from TRBV20-1 and TRBJ2-1; 11 positions match TRBD2. V trimming: 6 bases; J trimming: 2 bases; junction bases outside the gene matches: 3. The CDR3 length is 14 residues. The germline gives CDR1 DFQATT, CDR2 SNEGSKA (reference sequence).

The rearrangement links TRBV5-6 to TRBJ1-1; D gene uncertain. CDR1 SGHDT and CDR2 YYEEEE come from the germline V gene. CDR3 size: 13 residues. The ends were cut back, 0 bases at V and 9 bases at J, with 12 bases in the middle. The CDR3 nucleotides are TGTGCCAGCAGCTTGGAGGCAGGCGGGCAAGCTTTCTTT. This encodes CASSLEAGGQAFF.

This clonotype was recorded at least ten times. The junction shows a germline mismatch at one end, possibly a read error. This sequence joins TRBV5-1 and TRBJ2-3; 7 bases fit TRBD2. The germline CDR1 and CDR2 sequences are SGHRS and YFSETQ. The CDR3 has 15 amino acids. Here the CDR3 DNA reads TGTGCCAGCAGTTTAGAAGCGGGAAGCACAGATACGCAGTATTTT. As protein: CASSLEAGSTDTQYF.

This clonotype has a handful of counts. Here the CDR3 DNA reads TGTGCCAGCTCACCCCTACGAAGAGACCAAGAGACCCAGTACTTC. It yields the protein CASSPLRRDQETQYF. This chain joins TRBV18 and TRBJ2-5; D remains ambiguous. CDR1 and CDR2 (germline): KGHSH, LQKENI. Trimming left V 3 bases short and J 0 bases short, with 11 bases between. The CDR3 extends over 15 amino acids.

Only a few counts were recorded for this clonotype. The rearrangement links TRBV15 to TRBJ2-1, with 10 bases aligning to TRBD2. Germline V gene sequence: CDR1 LNHNV, CDR2 YYDKDF (reference sequence). The CDR3 loop spans 15 amino acids. The V gene end was trimmed by 0 bases and the J gene end by 6 bases; junction bases not matched to a gene: 2. The CDR3 DNA is TGTGCCACCAGCAGAGAGGGACTAGCGAGCAATGAGCAGTTCTTC. It is translated as CATSREGLASNEQFF.

The rearrangement uses TRBV27 and TRBJ2-7; TRBD2 matches at 11 bases. V was clipped by 6 bases and J by 3 bases; unmatched bases: 13. Germline CDR1 reads MNHEY; CDR2 reads SMNVEV (reference sequence). The CDR3 covers 17 residues. For the CDR3, the DNA is TGTGCCAGCAGGCGCGCCTCCGGGACTAGCGGCTTCTACGAGCAGTACTTC. This sequence encodes CASRRASGTSGFYEQYF.

This clonotype has more than one count but fewer than ten. As DNA, the CDR3 is TGTGCCAGCAGCTCCGGGACAGGGAATAGAGGGATGGAAAACATTCAGTACTTC. As protein: CASSSGTGNRGMENIQYF. This chain links TRBV7-3 with TRBJ2-4; 9 positions match TRBD1. V was clipped by 4 bases and J by 5 bases; unmatched bases: 15. The germline V gene encodes CDR1 SGHTA and CDR2 FQGTGA. This CDR3 comprises 18 residues.

The DNA for the CDR3 is TGTGCCACTCAGGGGACCTATGGCTACACCTTC. This codes for CATQGTYGYTF. The chain carries TRBV24-1 and TRBJ1-2, with D perhaps TRBD1 (6 bases). The germline V and J ends were trimmed by 10 bases and 4 bases, with 9 bases remaining between them. Germline assignment: CDR1 KGHDR and CDR2 SFDVKD. The CDR3 runs to 11 residues.

This chain uses TRBV11-3 with TRBJ2-3; D perhaps matches TRBD1 (6 bases). V lost 4 bases, J lost 0 bases, and 11 bases lay in between. This CDR3 comprises 15 residues. Germline CDR1 reads SGHNT; CDR2 reads YENEEA. Written as DNA, the CDR3 is TGTGCCAGCAGCTCCGGGACAACCAGCACAGATACGCAGTATTTT. Its protein product is CASSSGTTSTDTQYF. Full variable domain (outside the CDR3, taken from reference TRBV11-3 and TRBJ2-3): EAGVVQSPRYKIIEKKQPVAFWCNPISGHNTLYWYLQNLGQGPELLIRYENEEAVDDSQLPKDRFSAERLKGVDSTLKIQPAELGDSAVYLCASSSGTTSTDTQYFGPGTRLTVL.